The present T cell receptor beta chain was sequenced within a study of CD8 T cells in ankylosing spondylitis. In this sample, this clonotype turned up many times. Its antigen is undetermined. The CDR3 totals 17 residues. Germline assignment: CDR1 DFQATT and CDR2 SNEGSKA (reference sequence). V shed 6 bases, J shed 4 bases, and the junction held 11 bases outside the gene matches. TCRdb re-analysed the 5' RACE reads in MiXCR, keeping a single row per CDR3 protein. The sample includes over 200,000 distinct CDR3 sequences, about 10% of them seen just once. Overall study results and limits: Roughly eight highly homologous variants made up a TCR beta motif, and this motif appeared characteristic of ankylosing spondylitis blood. Disease-associated clones were CD8+ and fairly uncommon in peripheral blood.

The chain links TRBV20-1 to TRBJ2-2; 13 positions match TRBD2. This clonotype was sampled from a male donor with ankylosing spondylitis or in good health (not recorded which). Input material: blood, either unsorted or a sorted T cell fraction (not recorded which). Here the CDR3 DNA reads TGCAGTGCAACCGGGACTAGCGGGGCCCGAAGCACCGGGGAGCTGTTTTTT. Translating it yields CSATGTSGARSTGELFF.